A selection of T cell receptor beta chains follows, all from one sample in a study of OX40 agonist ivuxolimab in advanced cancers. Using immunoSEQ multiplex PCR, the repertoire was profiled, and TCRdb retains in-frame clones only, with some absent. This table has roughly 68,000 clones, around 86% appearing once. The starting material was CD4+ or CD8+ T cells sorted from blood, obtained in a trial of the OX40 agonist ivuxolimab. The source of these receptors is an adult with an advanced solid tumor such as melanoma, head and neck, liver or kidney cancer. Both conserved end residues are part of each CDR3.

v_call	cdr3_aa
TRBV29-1	CSVITGAYEQYF
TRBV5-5	CASSLHGGGGTEAFF
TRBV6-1	CASSGSLFQGNSPLHF
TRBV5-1	CASSERQERTEAFF
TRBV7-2	CASSLAHAGPQQF
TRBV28	CAIRGNTDTQYF
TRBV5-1	CASSLEVGGNQPQHF
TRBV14	CASSQVVGGDTQYF
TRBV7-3	CASSPGQGTGYTF
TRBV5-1	CASSGQGASGEKLFF
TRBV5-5	CASGRAEGNQPQHF
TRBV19	CASGLAGEETQYF
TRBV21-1	CASSKRDGNTGELFF
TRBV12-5	CASGGPGGQPQHF
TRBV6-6	CASSSDKAGFSYEQYF
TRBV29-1	CSVGPTGANEQFF
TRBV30	CAWSQGTDTQYF
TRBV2	CASSEGGVGAREQYF
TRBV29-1	CSAPSQGGETQYF
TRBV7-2	CASSLGQVPTYEQYF
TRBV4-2	CASSQDVGQDYGYTF
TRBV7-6	CASSATVNTGELFF
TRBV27	CASSSLNFRRVEEKLFF
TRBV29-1	CSVAGGFETQYF